This T cell receptor beta chain was recovered during a study of regulatory T cells in long-lasting Graves disease listed by TCRdb under 2021. Regarding the complete study: Antithyroid drugs had been taken for less than 3 months by newly diagnosed Graves' disease patients. This study used TCR sequencing and RNA sequencing of peripheral blood to compare persistent Graves' disease patients against newly diagnosed Graves' disease patients. A total of 33 samples were covered by TCR sequencing, comprising around 13 persistent and about 20 newly diagnosed Graves' disease patients. The study took place in China and was registered as a clinical trial. General conclusions and limits of the study: Persistent Graves' disease patients showed lower TCR Shannon entropy and fewer highly expanded clones than newly diagnosed patients, suggesting clonal expansion. Patients with persistent disease shared more public clonotypes (around 2,700) than newly diagnosed patients did (around 930). Only peripheral blood was studied, because thyroid tissue, the primary lesion, was inaccessible. The small sample size was acknowledged by the authors as a limitation that may reduce accuracy. Persistent disease showed preferential use of TRBV28, TRBJ1-2 and TRBJ2-5, whereas newly diagnosed disease favored TRBV20-1 and TRBJ2-1. Sequencing and analysis were limited to the TCR beta chain.

For this clonotype: Its antigen remains unidentified. Per-base quality was not reported, and no clone a single base away is much larger than it.

This specimen's time point label, interpreted: newly diagnosed GD, antithyroid drugs for less than 3 months. For both TCR sequencing and RNA sequencing, RNA was extracted from PBMCs in TRIzol. The diagnosis of Graves' disease was made according to American Thyroid Association guidelines. Recruitment of patients was carried out at an endocrinology department in Xi'an, China. Each patient gave 7.5 to 10 milliliters of peripheral blood, collected in an EDTA anticoagulant tube. PBMCs were isolated by Ficoll Paque Plus density gradient separation without further T cell sorting. An Agilent 2100 Bioanalyzer and agarose gel were used to check RNA quality, while a NanoDrop 2000 measured RNA concentration. The method behind the library was multiplex PCR. Instrument on record: Illumina HiSeq 4000. TCR beta libraries were built with iRepertoire HTBI primers and Arm-PCR amplification of CDR3 regions. Before sequencing, the PCR products underwent gel purification. The published analysis was carried out like this. Gene usage analysis of CDR3 amino acid clonotypes used the 62 TRBV and 14 to 15 TRBJ segments found across samples. Filtered high-quality paired reads were merged into contigs using COPE and FqMerger. BLAST was used to align contigs to IMGT TRBV, TRBD and TRBJ reference genes, with CDR3 defined following IMGT. Any clonotype with a frequency above 0.1% was classified as a highly expanded clone. Repertoire diversity was measured by Shannon entropy, and V-J evenness by the Gini coefficient. A clonotype found in more than one individual was treated as public. TCRdb reprocessing: public reads trimmed at Q25 with fastp, clones called with MiXCR, in-frame beta chains kept. All rows with the same CDR3 protein become a single entry with the most common DNA and genes. None of the V and J calls come from the authors' own analysis; TCRdb made them. The sample table shows roughly 500,000 distinct CDR3 sequences, and more than 10% are seen once. The top ten clonotypes cover about 8.3% of the sample.

Taken from the germline V gene, the CDR1 and CDR2 loops are SQVTM and ANQGSEA. Measured from the cysteine to the phenylalanine, the CDR3 is 13 residues long. The read is trimmed to its CDR3 DNA, 39 bases read in frame from base 1. Germline trimming: 5 bases from V, 2 bases from J; junction bases outside gene matches: 4. The data also belong to a second study, concerning T cells in Graves' hyperthyroidism and ophthalmopathy. The second study reports: Stable Graves' hyperthyroidism was defined as the absence of progression to ophthalmopathy over 18 months of follow-up. The hyperthyroidism patients were between 18 and 65 years old and newly diagnosed, with a disease duration of less than 2 months. Any patient with an uncontrolled infection, another autoimmune disease, pregnancy or lactation was excluded. Diagnoses were established on the basis of clinical symptoms, serum thyroxine and TRAb, thyroid ultrasound, and orbital computed tomography. The TCR CDR3 was subjected to a first round of RT-PCR using the HTBI primer set and the Qiagen OneStep RT-PCR kit. Most expanded thyroid clonotypes (frequency above 0.001) were also detected in blood, a finding suggesting that blood repertoires may reflect thyroid immune responses. A model built on a 13 V-J signature distinguished ophthalmopathy from stable hyperthyroidism, reaching roughly 88% sensitivity and about 81% specificity in cross-validation and 80%/75% in testing. In validation, the model predicted progression to ophthalmopathy with approximately 71% sensitivity and less than 75% specificity, a median of around six months before onset. To identify distinguishing TCR V-J signatures, a discovery cohort of 95 to 100 patients was used, comprising fewer than 45 with Graves' ophthalmopathy and 57 with stable Graves' hyperthyroidism. Prospective prediction of ophthalmopathy was tested in an independent validation cohort of under 20 hyperthyroidism patients and some 17 patients who later progressed to ophthalmopathy. The roughly 91 discovery patients were randomly divided into training and test sets at a 7:3 ratio. In several Graves' hyperthyroidism patients, the study also compared T-cell repertoires from thyroid tissue with T-cell repertoires from blood. Once sampling was done, hyperthyroidism patients were given methimazole at a starting dose of 30 mg daily, whereas ophthalmopathy patients were given high-dose intravenous methylprednisolone. Libraries were constructed in a second round of multiplex PCR, after which size selection and purification were performed. Paired-end sequencing of the libraries was performed with 100 bp reads on an Illumina HiSeq2000. SOAPnuke was used to process the raw data, with reads discarded if the reads contained adapters or uncalled bases, had a mean Phred below 15, or lacked an exact constant-primer or identifier match. High-quality paired reads were merged with COPE v1.2.5, and unique nucleotide sequences were defined as clonotypes. MiTCR v1.1 was used to align the clonotypes against IMGT TRBV, TRBD and TRBJ reference segments. The analysis was restricted to V-J combinations with a frequency above 0.0001, which together covered just over 98% of the repertoires. A TCS score was defined as the ratio between F50 (clonal expansion) and ExV (chaos), using BLOSUM62-based TCRdist between CDR3 peptides within each V-J. Welch's t-statistics and random forest reduced several hundred V-J features to under 15, which were used in a naive Bayes classifier (R e1071). Sample size was not statistically predetermined, and blinding of investigators to group allocation was not performed. According to the paper, TCR Vbeta CDR3 sequencing was carried out on over 130 peripheral blood samples, which came from over 40 ophthalmopathy, approximately 72 hyperthyroidism and some 17 progressor patients.

The sample consisted of peripheral blood mononuclear cells (PBMCs), taken at new diagnosis, from a patient treated with antithyroid drugs. The TCR originated in a woman in her twenties or thirties with Graves disease. Donor details come from another sample of the same person, matched by shared clones. The chain is made from TRBV29-1 and TRBJ2-7; 9 nucleotides in the junction match TRBD1. Here the CDR3 is given as CSVLTGGTYEQYF. DNA sequence: TGCAGCGTTTTGACAGGGGGAACCTACGAGCAGTACTTC.